This entry lists 27 T cell receptor beta chains sequenced from one sample in a study of blood T cell repertoires in COVID-19 (dated by TCRdb to about 2020). The library was made by the immunoSEQ multiplex PCR assay. The clones in this table, taken by TCRdb from immuneACCESS, are in-frame only. Not every clone is retained; where verified, under half of the shortfall comes from an unresolved V gene, and the cause of the rest is unknown. The sample table contains roughly 81,000 clones; only one count was recorded for about nine tenths of them. The ten largest clones represent roughly 12% of the sample. Sequencing was done on a sample of peripheral blood. Receptor source: a man aged 65 to 85 with active or convalescent COVID-19.

The J gene is TRBJ1-5, the V gene TRBV5-5; D is possibly TRBD1 (6 bases). Germline CDR1 and CDR2: SGHKS and YYEKEE (reference sequence). Deletions cut 4 bases from V and 11 bases from J, with 16 bases between. CDR3 length: 13 residues. The CDR3 coding sequence is TGTGCCAGCAGCGTAGGGACATCATCAGCCCAGCATTTT. Its protein is CASSVGTSSAQHF.

The rearrangement links TRBV15 to TRBJ1-3; D call uncertain. CDR3 length equals 15 residues. Germline V gene data show CDR1 as LNHNV and CDR2 as YYDKDF (reference sequence). V was cut by 6 bases and J by 1 base, with 13 bases left in between. CDR3 in DNA: TGTGCCACCAGTCAAGGGCCGGGATCTGGAAACACCATATATTTT. Translation gives CATSQGPGSGNTIYF.

This clone appeared once. This rearrangement joins TRBV18 to TRBJ1-4, with TRBD1 identical over 7 bases. The CDR3 covers 14 residues. With 5 bases clipped from V and 4 bases from J, the junction kept 4 bases outside the gene matches. Germline V gene sequence: CDR1 KGHSH, CDR2 LQKENI. CDR3 region: CASSSGGNNEKLFF. DNA of the CDR3: TGTGCCAGCTCATCAGGGGGTAATAATGAAAAACTGTTTTTT. Based on the CDR3 plus reference TRBV18 and TRBJ1-4, the full variable domain is NAGVMQNPRHLVRRRGQEARLRCSPMKGHSHVYWYRQLPEEGLKFMVYLQKENIIDESGMPKERFSAEFPKEGPSILRIQQVVRGDSAAYFCASSSGGNNEKLFFGSGTQLSVL.

The chain uses TRBV7-9 and TRBJ2-6, with D unclear. Germline V gene sequence: CDR1 SEHNR, CDR2 FQNEAQ (reference sequence). With 3 bases removed from V and 4 bases from J, the gap between germline ends came to 7 bases. The CDR3 contains 14 residues. The CDR3 DNA sequence: TGTGCCAGCAGCTTCTTCTCCGGGGCCAACGTCCTGACTTTC. This sequence encodes CASSFFSGANVLTF.

The rearrangement uses TRBV6-5 and TRBJ2-7; weak D call: TRBD2 (5 bases). Trimming shortened V by 2 bases and J by 4 bases, and 15 bases separated the two germline ends. This CDR3 spans 15 amino acids. Germline lookup yields CDR1 MNHEY and CDR2 SVGAGI. CDR3 nucleotide sequence: TGTGCCAGCAGTTACAATATCAACGAGGGTTACGAGCAGTACTTC. This translates into CASSYNINEGYEQYF.

V and J are TRBV30 and TRBJ1-5; the match to TRBD1 covers 9 bases. J gave up 7 bases and V 5 bases, and 6 bases lay outside the gene matches. In germline, CDR1 is GTSNPN, CDR2 SVGIG (reference sequence). The CDR3 has 13 amino acids. DNA of the CDR3: TGTGCCTGGGGGGGACAGGGAAACCAGCCCCAGCATTTT. It codes for CAWGGQGNQPQHF.

This clone came up once. The rearrangement links TRBV29-1 to TRBJ1-1, with D perhaps TRBD1 (5 bases). Germline loops: CDR1 SQVTM, CDR2 ANQGSEA. The CDR3 runs 13 residues. The V end was cut by 4 bases, the J end by 2 bases, with 11 bases between. CDR3 sequence (DNA): TGCAGCGTTGTGAAGGGGATAAACACTGAAGCTTTCTTT. It is translated as CSVVKGINTEAFF.

The chain combines TRBV5-4 with TRBJ2-3; 9 bases agree with TRBD1. Germline V gene data show CDR1 as SGHNT and CDR2 as YYREEE (reference sequence). V shed 5 bases and J 5 bases; nucleotides not matched to a gene: 9. The CDR3 has 15 residues. The DNA of the CDR3 is TGTGCCAGCAGGAAGGACAGGGGCTATAAAGATACGCAGTATTTT. This codes for CASRKDRGYKDTQYF.

The genes are TRBV6-1 and TRBJ1-5, with D possibly being TRBD1 (6 bases). Germline V CDR1 and CDR2: MNHNS, SASEGT. Deletions cut 3 bases from V and 4 bases from J, with 13 bases between. The CDR3 runs 15 residues. The CDR3 reads CASSDLWTANQPQHF. The CDR3 DNA reads as TGTGCCAGCAGTGACCTTTGGACAGCTAATCAGCCCCAGCATTTT.

The chain recombines TRBV29-1 with TRBJ2-3; D unclear. Trimming removed 7 bases at V and 2 bases at J, with 13 bases between. This CDR3 is 13 amino acids long. CDR1 is SQVTM and CDR2 is ANQGSEA in the germline V gene. The CDR3 region has the DNA TGCAGCGAACTCCCTCCCCACACAGATACGCAGTATTTT. It encodes CSELPPHTDTQYF.

This clone is a singleton in its sample. The V gene is TRBV7-9, the J gene TRBJ2-7, with TRBD2 identical over 8 bases. Germline CDR1 is SEHNR and CDR2 is FQNEAQ (reference sequence). The J segment lost 6 bases and the V segment lost 5 bases, leaving 12 bases of the junction unmatched. The CDR3 totals 15 residues. CDR3 nucleotides: TGTGCCAGCAGCCCCCCGGGAGGGGATGGTCTCGAGCAGTACTTC. Its translation: CASSPPGGDGLEQYF.

The CDR3 coding sequence is TGTGCCAGCAGTTTAAGAGATCAGCCCCAGCATTTT. This codes for CASSLRDQPQHF. The V and J genes are TRBV12-3 or TRBV12-4 and TRBJ1-5; unclear D gene. Trimming pared 2 bases from V and 5 bases from J, leaving 4 bases between. The CDR3 has 12 residues.

The chain employs TRBV18 and TRBJ1-1; 7 bases align to TRBD1. This CDR3 comprises 15 residues. The trim removed 0 bases at V and 5 bases at J, leaving 6 bases unmatched. Germline V gives CDR1 KGHSH, CDR2 LQKENI. DNA for the CDR3: TGTGCCAGCTCACCACCGTCGGCCAGGGGGACTGAAGCTTTCTTT. Protein sequence: CASSPPSARGTEAFF. The complete variable domain, with remaining parts taken from reference TRBV18 and TRBJ1-1, reads NAGVMQNPRHLVRRRGQEARLRCSPMKGHSHVYWYRQLPEEGLKFMVYLQKENIIDESGMPKERFSAEFPKEGPSILRIQQVVRGDSAAYFCASSPPSARGTEAFFGQGTRLTVV.

This chain joins TRBV2 and TRBJ1-1; TRBD1 might be the D (5 bases). This CDR3 has 15 residues. Germline values: CDR1 SNHLY, CDR2 FYNNEI. Trimming took 2 bases from V and 1 from J, leaving 11 bases between them. CDR3 bases: TGTGCCAGCAGTGAACGATGGGGGGGGAACACTGAAGCTTTCTTT. Protein product: CASSERWGGNTEAFF.

The rearrangement joins TRBV5-1 to TRBJ2-3; 13 bases are a match to TRBD2. The V segment lost 2 bases and the J segment 4 bases; nucleotides outside the gene matches: 4. CDR3 length equals 16 residues. CDR1 and CDR2 from the germline V gene are SGHRS and YFSETQ. CDR3: CASSLELAGGSDTQYF. The CDR3 bases are TGCGCCAGCAGCTTAGAACTAGCGGGGGGGTCAGATACGCAGTATTTT.

As regards this clone: The same CDR3 can be traced to other DNA sequences in this sample. The V call is TRBV9, the J call TRBJ2-7; 11 bases agree with TRBD1. The CDR3 sequence is 15 residues long. V gave up 0 bases and J gave up 3 bases; unmatched junction bases: 2. The germline CDR1 and CDR2 sequences are SGDLS and YYNGEE. This CDR3 reads CASSVGTGGFYEQYF. CDR3 coding DNA: TGTGCCAGCAGCGTAGGGACAGGGGGCTTCTACGAGCAGTACTTC.

The V gene is TRBV28, the J gene TRBJ2-7, with a possible D match to TRBD2 (6 bases). Germline CDR1 reads MDHEN; CDR2 reads SYDVKM. The V end lost 3 bases, the J end lost 4 bases, and 16 bases lay between the germline ends. The CDR3 sequence is 15 residues long. The CDR3 sequence is CASSLRISGSYEQYF. CDR3 DNA sequence: TGTGCCAGCAGTTTGCGGATTAGCGGAAGTTACGAGCAGTACTTC.

The chain is built from TRBV2 and TRBJ1-1; D unresolved. V lost 4 bases, J lost 1 base, and 7 bases lay in between. The germline gives CDR1 SNHLY, CDR2 FYNNEI. The CDR3 runs 13 residues. Here the CDR3 reads CASSGPRNTEAFF. CDR3 sequence (DNA): TGTGCCAGCAGTGGCCCCAGGAACACTGAAGCTTTCTTT.

The chain is built from TRBV6-2 or TRBV6-3 and TRBJ1-1; D perhaps matches TRBD1 (6 bases). V lost 5 bases to trimming and J lost 6 bases, with 16 bases between them. Germline V lookup: CDR1 MNHEY, CDR2 SVGEGT. This CDR3 region has 14 residues. The CDR3 DNA reads as TGTGCCAGCAGTCATCTTAGGGGGAGCGCTGAAGCTTTCTTT. Translated: CASSHLRGSAEAFF.

The chain recombines TRBV2 with TRBJ2-5; D is perhaps TRBD1 (6 bases). Looked up from germline, CDR1 is SNHLY and CDR2 is FYNNEI. The CDR3 is 13 residues long. The V end lost 6 bases, the J end lost 8 bases, and 16 bases lay between the germline ends. The CDR3: CASRDDPGATQYF. DNA for the CDR3: TGTGCCAGCAGGGACGACCCAGGGGCAACCCAGTACTTC.

CDR3: CASSEATGIQPQHF. The CDR3 region has the DNA TGTGCCAGCAGTGAAGCCACAGGGATACAGCCCCAGCATTTT. The genes are TRBV2 and TRBJ1-5; D is perhaps TRBD1 (6 bases). In germline, CDR1 is SNHLY, CDR2 FYNNEI. This CDR3 is 14 amino acids long. Trimming cost V 0 bases and J 7 bases, with 10 bases left between them.

The chain joins TRBV12-3 or TRBV12-4 to TRBJ1-1, with D uncertain. CDR3 length: 12 residues. The V gene lost 6 bases and the J gene lost 11 bases, with 16 bases spanning the gap. DNA for the CDR3: TGTGCCAGCAGCCCAAGTGTGACTGGGGCTTTCTTT. It encodes CASSPSVTGAFF.

This chain links TRBV7-2 with TRBJ2-7; 9 bases are a match to TRBD1. This CDR3 is 14 amino acids long. The germline gives CDR1 SGHTA, CDR2 FQGNSA. The V segment lost 2 bases and the J segment 3 bases; nucleotides outside the gene matches: 2. CDR3 DNA: TGTGCCAGCAGCTTAAGGGACAGGGTCTACGAGCAGTACTTC. It yields the protein CASSLRDRVYEQYF.

V gene TRBV28 combines with J gene TRBJ2-7; 9 nucleotides agree with TRBD1. The trim removed 5 bases at V and 5 bases at J, leaving 13 bases unmatched. CDR3 length: 16 residues. CDR1 MDHEN and CDR2 SYDVKM come from the germline V gene. This CDR3 reads CASSPHLGTGRNEQYF. CDR3 nucleotides: TGTGCCAGCAGTCCCCATTTGGGGACAGGGAGGAACGAGCAGTACTTC.

This sequence joins TRBV7-6 and TRBJ2-7; maybe TRBD1 (5 bases). The CDR3 has 15 amino acids. V dropped 1 base and J dropped 3 bases, with 13 bases sitting between them. Looked up from germline, CDR1 is SGHVS and CDR2 is FNYEAQ. The CDR3 region is CASSLGPGWVYEQYF. CDR3 nucleotides: TGTGCCAGCAGCTTAGGGCCAGGGTGGGTCTACGAGCAGTACTTC.

V and J are TRBV27 and TRBJ1-2; 7 bases are a match to TRBD1. There are 15 residues in the CDR3. In germline, CDR1 is MNHEY, CDR2 SMNVEV (reference sequence). V shed 2 bases and J 3 bases; nucleotides not matched to a gene: 6. CDR3 loop: CASSLRDSDYYGYTF. The CDR3 nucleotides read TGTGCCAGCAGTTTAAGGGACAGTGATTACTATGGCTACACCTTC.

V usage is TRBV9 and J usage is TRBJ2-4, with 9 bases lining up with TRBD2. V shed 0 bases and J 1 base; nucleotides not matched to a gene: 5. Per the germline V gene, CDR1 is SGDLS and CDR2 is YYNGEE. The CDR3 loop spans 17 amino acids. The CDR3 DNA reads TGTGCCAGCAGCGTAGCGGCGGGGGGGCCGGCCAAAAACATTCAGTACTTC. This translates into CASSVAAGGPAKNIQYF.